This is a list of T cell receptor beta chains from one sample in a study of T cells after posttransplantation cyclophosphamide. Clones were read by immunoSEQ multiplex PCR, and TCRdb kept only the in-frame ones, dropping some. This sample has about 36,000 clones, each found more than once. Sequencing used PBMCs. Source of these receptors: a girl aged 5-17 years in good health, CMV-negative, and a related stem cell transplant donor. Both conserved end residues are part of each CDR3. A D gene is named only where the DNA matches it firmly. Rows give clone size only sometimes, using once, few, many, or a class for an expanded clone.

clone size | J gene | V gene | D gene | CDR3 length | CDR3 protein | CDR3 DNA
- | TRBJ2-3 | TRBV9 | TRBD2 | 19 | CASSPRTSGDDSSTDTQYF | TGTGCCAGCAGCCCTCGGACTAGCGGAGACGACTCTAGCACAGATACGCAGTATTTT
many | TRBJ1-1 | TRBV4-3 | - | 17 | CASSQDLGGLLNTEAFF | TGCGCCAGCAGCCAAGATCTAGGAGGGCTCTTGAACACTGAAGCTTTCTTT
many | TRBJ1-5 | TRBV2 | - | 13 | CASRGTDNQPQHF | TGTGCCAGCAGGGGGACTGATAATCAGCCCCAGCATTTT
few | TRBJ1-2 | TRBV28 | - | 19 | CASSFSYAGRSRLSYGYTF | TGTGCCAGCAGTTTCTCCTATGCGGGTAGATCCCGATTAAGCTATGGCTACACCTTC
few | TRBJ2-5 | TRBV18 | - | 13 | CASSRNAELEQYF | TGTGCCAGCTCCCGCAACGCTGAGCTGGAGCAGTACTTC
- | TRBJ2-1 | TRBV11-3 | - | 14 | CASSLAPPYNEQFF | TGTGCCAGCAGCTTAGCCCCTCCTTACAATGAGCAGTTCTTC
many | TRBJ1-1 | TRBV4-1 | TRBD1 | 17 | CASSHRDRGRQNTEAFF | TGCGCCAGCAGCCACCGGGACAGGGGTCGTCAGAACACTGAAGCTTTCTTT
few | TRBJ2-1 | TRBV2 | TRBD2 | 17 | CASSRHETSGPDNEQFF | TGTGCCAGCAGTAGGCACGAGACTAGCGGGCCTGACAATGAGCAGTTCTTC
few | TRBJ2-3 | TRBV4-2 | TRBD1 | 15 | CASSQDRGQTDTQYF | TGTGCCAGCAGCCAGGACAGGGGCCAGACAGATACGCAGTATTTT
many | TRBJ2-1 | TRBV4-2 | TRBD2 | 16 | CASSQEGGLVANEQFF | TGTGCCAGCAGCCAAGAGGGGGGACTAGTTGCCAATGAGCAGTTCTTC
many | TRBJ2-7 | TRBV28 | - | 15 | CASSLTQGDSYEQYF | TGTGCCAGCAGTTTAACCCAGGGCGACTCCTACGAGCAGTACTTC
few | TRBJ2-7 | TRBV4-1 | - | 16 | CASSQVLSGLFSEQYF | TGCGCCAGCAGCCAAGTCTTATCGGGACTGTTTAGCGAGCAGTACTTC